This TCR beta chain was profiled in a study of shared clonotypes between healthy human individuals. Samples underwent the assay at deep level. Profiling relied on immunoSEQ multiplex PCR, and the TCRdb table lists in-frame clones only, not all of them. The sample consists of some 1,600,000 clones, 95% to 99% of them appearing once. J was trimmed by 2 bases and V by 3 bases; bases with no gene match: 5. The CDR3 totals 14 residues. The germline gives CDR1 GTSNPN, CDR2 SVGIG (reference sequence). The sequenced sample consisted of naive CD4+ T cells sorted from blood. The subset: CD45RA+ positively selected. The rearrangement uses TRBV30 and TRBJ2-7; TRBD2 matches at 9 bases. The receptor was isolated from a man younger than 40 in good health. CDR3 sequence (DNA): TGTGCCTGGAGATGGGCTAGCGGGACCTACGAGCAGTACTTC. Translation gives CAWRWASGTYEQYF.